The TCR beta chain described here comes from a study of regulatory T cells in long-lasting Graves disease. Whole-study findings and limits: Not thyroid tissue but only peripheral blood was studied. There were preferences for TRBV28, TRBJ1-2 and TRBJ2-5 in persistent disease. Persistent patients shared more public clonotypes (approximately 2,700) than newly diagnosed patients (around 1,000).

The germline V gene has CDR1 DFQATT and CDR2 SNEGSKA (reference sequence). The CDR3 is 16 amino acids. V lost 0 bases and J lost 6; bases outside the gene matches: 7. Building of the TCR beta libraries involved iRepertoire HTBI primers and Arm-PCR of CDR3 regions. Each CDR3 protein is one row after TCRdb ran MiXCR on the multiplex PCR reads. The sample records roughly 500,000 distinct CDR3 sequences, 22% being singletons. Note on this clonotype: Antigen specificity is unknown.

Time point here: persistent/refractory GD, antithyroid drugs over 5 years with positive TRAb. PBMC-derived RNA was used for the TCR library. A blood draw put about 9.9 milliliters of peripheral blood into EDTA tubes. The sequencing used peripheral blood mononuclear cells (PBMCs), collected when the disease was refractory, from a patient treated with antithyroid drugs. This TCR was sampled from a female donor with Graves disease. This chain joins TRBV20-1 and TRBJ2-7; 14 nucleotides agree with TRBD2. CDR3 in amino acids: CSARDLGTSGSGEQYF. The CDR3 coding sequence is TGCAGTGCTAGAGATCTAGGGACTAGCGGGAGTGGCGAGCAGTACTTC.